A selection of T cell receptor beta chains follows, all from one sample in a study of OX40 agonist ivuxolimab in advanced cancers. Clones were read by immunoSEQ multiplex PCR, and TCRdb kept only the in-frame ones, dropping some. The table records under 85,000 clones, 85% to 95% of them present only once. Sequenced material: CD4+ or CD8+ T cells sorted from blood, taken in a trial of the OX40 agonist ivuxolimab. The receptor set was obtained from an adult with an advanced solid tumor such as melanoma, head and neck, liver or kidney cancer. Each CDR3 is given with its conserved first and last residue. A D gene is named only where the DNA matches it firmly. Rows give clone size only sometimes, using once, few, many, or a class for an expanded clone.

NA | TRBJ2-3 | TRBV18 | TRBD1 | CASSFSPGQGEDTQYF | TGTGCCAGCTCGTTCTCTCCGGGACAGGGGGAAGATACGCAGTATTTT
once | TRBJ1-1 | TRBV7-9 | NA | CASSPRSLKGDGEAFF | TGTGCCAGCAGCCCACGGTCCTTGAAGGGGGACGGTGAAGCTTTCTTT
NA | TRBJ2-1 | TRBV9 | TRBD2 | CASSNLAGDEQFF | TGTGCCAGCAGCAACCTAGCGGGAGATGAGCAGTTCTTC
NA | TRBJ2-7 | TRBV28 | NA | CASTKEVPYEQYF | TGTGCCAGCACCAAGGAGGTCCCCTACGAGCAGTACTTC
NA | TRBJ1-2 | TRBV25-1 | NA | CASSEWSANYGYTF | TGTGCCAGCAGTGAATGGTCAGCTAACTATGGCTACACCTTC
NA | TRBJ2-2 | TRBV5-5 | NA | CASSPSSTGELFF | TGTGCCAGCAGCCCGAGTAGCACCGGGGAGCTGTTTTTT
NA | TRBJ1-2 | TRBV14 | NA | CASSQVGGEPRYGYTF | TGTGCCAGCAGCCAAGTGGGGGGGGAGCCCCGTTATGGCTACACCTTC
NA | TRBJ1-6 | TRBV5-4 | NA | CASSLPGRSPLHF | TGTGCCAGCAGCTTGCCCGGGCGTTCACCCCTCCACTTT
NA | TRBJ2-3 | TRBV6-6 | NA | CASSYLAGTTDTQYF | TGTGCCAGCAGTTACCTGGCGGGGACCACAGATACGCAGTATTTT
NA | TRBJ1-2 | TRBV30 | NA | CAWSGDGYTF | TGTGCCTGGAGTGGGGATGGCTACACCTTC
NA | TRBJ1-2 | TRBV4-3 | NA | CASSQELLPIGYTF | TGCGCCAGCAGCCAAGAACTACTCCCTATTGGCTACACCTTC
NA | TRBJ1-1 | TRBV4-1 | NA | CASSQARFVQDLSTEAFF | TGCGCCAGCAGCCAAGCCCGCTTTGTACAGGATCTATCCACTGAAGCTTTCTTT
NA | TRBJ1-4 | TRBV27 | TRBD1 | CASSWTGNNEKLFF | TGTGCCAGCAGTTGGACAGGCAATAATGAAAAACTGTTTTTT
NA | TRBJ1-3 | TRBV13 | NA | CASSSTANLRNTIYF | TGTGCCAGCAGCTCGACGGCGAACCTTAGGAACACCATATATTTT
NA | TRBJ2-5 | TRBV11-2 | NA | CASSLGILGQETQYF | TGTGCCAGCAGCTTAGGAATCCTCGGGCAAGAGACCCAGTACTTC
NA | TRBJ2-7 | TRBV5-6 | NA | CASSRGEAISYEQYF | TGTGCCAGCAGCCGTGGGGAGGCGATATCCTACGAGCAGTACTTC
NA | TRBJ2-1 | TRBV27 | NA | CASSTPTNEQFF | TGTGCCAGCAGTACACCTACCAATGAGCAGTTCTTC
once | TRBJ2-1 | TRBV4-1 | NA | CASSQDIVQERARGHEQFF | TGCGCCAGCAGCCAAGATATAGTTCAGGAGCGGGCCCGGGGGCATGAGCAGTTCTTC
once | TRBJ2-1 | TRBV7-9 | TRBD2 | CASSLGLGLAGGPSEQFF | TGTGCCAGCAGCTTAGGACTTGGATTAGCGGGAGGGCCGTCTGAGCAGTTCTTC
NA | TRBJ1-1 | TRBV6-1 | TRBD1 | CASSEPGTGNTEAFF | TGTGCCAGCAGTGAGCCCGGGACAGGGAACACTGAAGCTTTCTTT
NA | TRBJ1-1 | TRBV12-5 | NA | CASGLGQLMNTEAFF | TGTGCTAGTGGTTTGGGACAACTCATGAACACTGAAGCTTTCTTT
NA | TRBJ2-2 | TRBV11-3 | NA | CASSSGPNPGELFF | TGTGCCAGCAGCTCGGGGCCCAACCCCGGGGAGCTGTTTTTT
NA | TRBJ2-1 | TRBV27 | NA | CASRQGREFF | TGTGCCAGCAGGCAGGGGAGGGAGTTCTTC
NA | TRBJ2-2 | TRBV7-9 | NA | CASSPGLGAGELFF | TGTGCCAGCAGCCCAGGATTAGGAGCCGGGGAGCTGTTTTTT
few | TRBJ2-7 | TRBV7-9 | TRBD1 | CASSLYGTDEQYF | TGTGCCAGCAGCTTATATGGGACAGACGAGCAGTACTTC
NA | TRBJ2-3 | TRBV6-6 | NA | CASRPTPDTQYF | TGTGCCAGCAGGCCCACCCCGGATACGCAGTATTTT
NA | TRBJ2-7 | TRBV2 | NA | CASSEVLLEAYEQYF | TGTGCCAGCAGTGAGGTACTACTAGAGGCCTACGAGCAGTACTTC
NA | TRBJ2-7 | TRBV7-9 | NA | CASSQSWDTTYEQYF | TGTGCCAGCAGCCAAAGTTGGGACACAACCTACGAGCAGTACTTC
NA | TRBJ2-7 | TRBV11-3 | NA | CASSLGPSDYEQYF | TGTGCCAGCAGCTTAGGACCCTCCGATTACGAGCAGTACTTC
NA | TRBJ2-7 | TRBV7-8 | NA | CASSLLGGDKYEQYF | TGTGCCAGCAGCCTCCTAGGGGGTGATAAGTACGAGCAGTACTTC
once | TRBJ2-7 | TRBV5-1 | NA | CASSLDRRGSFF | TGCGCCAGCAGCTTGGATCGGAGGGGCTCCTTTTTC
NA | TRBJ1-2 | TRBV5-6 | TRBD1 | CASILGGQGANYGYTF | TGTGCCAGCATCCTTGGCGGACAGGGGGCAAACTATGGCTACACCTTC
NA | TRBJ2-3 | TRBV27 | NA | CASSLRGRSTDTQYF | TGTGCCAGCAGTCTGCGGGGCAGGAGCACAGATACGCAGTATTTT
NA | TRBJ2-7 | TRBV27 | NA | CASSKTVLGWPYEQYF | TGTGCCAGCAGCAAAACCGTATTAGGGTGGCCCTACGAGCAGTACTTC
NA | TRBJ1-1 | TRBV28 | NA | CASSLQGLGTEAFF | TGTGCCAGCAGTTTACAGGGTTTGGGCACTGAAGCTTTCTTT
NA | TRBJ2-7 | TRBV5-6 | NA | CASSFRQATYEQYF | TGTGCCAGCAGCTTCCGGCAGGCCACCTACGAGCAGTACTTC
NA | TRBJ2-7 | TRBV4-3 | NA | CASSPGGQTGDVGHEQYF | TGCGCCAGCAGCCCGGGGGGGCAGACAGGGGACGTGGGCCACGAGCAGTACTTC
NA | TRBJ1-3 | TRBV6-6 | NA | CASSPRGAGNTIYF | TGTGCCAGCAGCCCCCGGGGGGCTGGAAACACCATATATTTT
NA | TRBJ2-7 | TRBV19 | TRBD2 | CASSSGWEGSYEQYF | TGTGCCAGTAGTTCCGGGTGGGAGGGCTCCTACGAGCAGTACTTC
once | TRBJ2-1 | TRBV9 | TRBD2 | CASSVEGREKNEQFF | TGTGCCAGCAGCGTAGAGGGGCGGGAGAAGAATGAGCAGTTCTTC
NA | TRBJ2-7 | TRBV28 | TRBD2 | CASKESSGFEQYF | TGTGCCAGCAAAGAAAGTAGCGGGTTCGAGCAGTACTTC
once | TRBJ2-7 | TRBV2 | NA | CASKASTYEQYF | TGTGCCAGCAAAGCCAGTACCTACGAGCAGTACTTC
NA | TRBJ2-7 | TRBV6-5 | NA | CASPSPAVYEQYF | TGTGCCTCCCCATCCCCAGCCGTCTACGAGCAGTACTTC
few | TRBJ1-5 | TRBV4-1 | TRBD1 | CASSPGQGSNQPQHF | TGCGCCAGCAGCCCGGGACAGGGGTCCAATCAGCCCCAGCATTTT
NA | TRBJ2-7 | TRBV9 | NA | CGSSSSGTGSEQYF | TGTGGCAGCAGCTCGTCCGGAACAGGGAGCGAGCAGTACTTC
NA | TRBJ2-1 | TRBV15 | NA | CATSRVDRRGEQFF | TGTGCCACCAGCAGAGTAGACAGGCGGGGTGAGCAGTTCTTC
NA | TRBJ2-3 | TRBV2 | NA | CASSEEFSAGSDTQYF | TGTGCCAGCAGTGAGGAATTTTCGGCAGGATCGGATACGCAGTATTTT
NA | TRBJ2-7 | TRBV30 | NA | CAWSPISRYEQYF | TGTGCCTGGAGTCCAATATCCCGCTACGAGCAGTACTTC
NA | TRBJ2-7 | TRBV5-8 | TRBD2 | CASSFLAGVSYEQYF | TGTGCCAGCAGCTTTCTAGCGGGAGTATCGTACGAGCAGTACTTC
NA | TRBJ2-1 | TRBV7-6 | TRBD1 | CASSPGTGIPHNEQFF | TGTGCCAGCAGCCCGGGGACAGGTATACCCCACAATGAGCAGTTCTTC
NA | TRBJ1-3 | TRBV4-1 | NA | CASSPKTGLTLSGNTIYF | TGCGCCAGCAGCCCAAAAACAGGGCTTACTCTCTCTGGAAACACCATATATTTT
NA | TRBJ2-1 | TRBV5-1 | NA | CASSFTNEQFF | TGCGCCAGCAGCTTTACCAATGAGCAGTTCTTC
NA | TRBJ1-4 | TRBV21-1 | NA | CASSAKPDSATNEKLFF | TGTGCCAGCAGCGCCAAGCCAGACAGTGCAACTAATGAAAAACTGTTTTTT